These T cell receptor beta chains were read from a single sample in a study of Ad26.COV2.S vaccination and SARS-CoV-2 variants. The method was immunoSEQ multiplex PCR; TCRdb's version includes in-frame clones alone and lacks a portion of them. The table has about 680,000 clones, roughly nine tenths seen once. The input for sequencing was peripheral blood, taken in a trial of Ad26.COV2.S vaccine versus placebo. These receptors were obtained from a person between 18 and 65 years old who received the Ad26.COV2.S COVID-19 vaccine or a placebo. CDR3s include the opening cysteine and the closing phenylalanine or tryptophan. A D gene is named only where the DNA matches it firmly.

cdr3_aa	cdr3_nt	v_call	j_call	d_call
CASSLLAGVNLLQFF	TGTGCCAGCAGCTTACTAGCGGGTGTAAATTTATTGCAGTTCTTC	TRBV5-5	TRBJ2-1	TRBD2
CASSLSGGRNSYEQYF	TGTGCCAGCAGTTTATCGGGCGGGAGGAACTCCTACGAGCAGTACTTC	TRBV28	TRBJ2-7	TRBD2
CASSPPQHNTGELFF	TGTGCCAGCAGCCCCCCCCAGCACAACACCGGGGAGCTGTTTTTT	TRBV5-4	TRBJ2-2	.
CASSSGTTGELFF	TGTGCCAGCAGTTCCGGGACGACCGGGGAGCTGTTTTTT	TRBV12-3/TRBV12-4	TRBJ2-2	.
CASSLLAGGPGELFF	TGTGCCAGCAGCCTCCTAGCGGGAGGGCCCGGGGAGCTGTTTTTT	TRBV3-1/TRBV3-2	TRBJ2-2	TRBD2
CASRVTGFTGELFF	TGTGCCAGCAGGGTAACAGGGTTCACCGGGGAGCTGTTTTTT	TRBV2	TRBJ2-2	.
CASSLGIGIRETQYF	TGTGCCAGCAGCTTAGGTATCGGAATTCGAGAGACCCAGTACTTC	TRBV11-2	TRBJ2-5	.
CASSLDYRGRTQYF	TGTGCCAGCAGCCTAGACTACAGGGGTCGGACCCAGTACTTC	TRBV9	TRBJ2-5	TRBD1
CASSQELGRPTGELFF	TGTGCCAGCAGCCAAGAACTGGGCAGACCCACCGGGGAGCTGTTTTTT	TRBV4-2	TRBJ2-2	.
CSVPSQRDGGELFF	TGCAGCGTTCCTTCCCAGAGGGATGGCGGGGAGCTGTTTTTT	TRBV29-1	TRBJ2-2	.
CASSLVGGNYGYTF	TGTGCCAGCAGCTTAGTTGGGGGGAACTATGGCTACACCTTC	TRBV5-6	TRBJ1-2	.
CASSLVGTGFSYEQYF	TGTGCCAGCAGTCTAGTCGGGACAGGGTTCTCCTACGAGCAGTACTTC	TRBV5-6	TRBJ2-7	TRBD1
CASSLPQQGEQFF	TGCGCCAGCAGCTTGCCCCAACAGGGGGAGCAGTTCTTC	TRBV5-1	TRBJ2-1	TRBD1
CASTPGRPSTGELFF	TGTGCCAGCACCCCCGGTCGCCCGAGCACCGGGGAGCTGTTTTTT	TRBV6-2/TRBV6-3	TRBJ2-2	.
CASSDVGENTQYF	TGTGCCAGCAGTGATGTAGGGGAAAATACGCAGTATTTT	TRBV6-4	TRBJ2-3	.
CASSSASVAPAAFF	TGTGCCAGCAGCTCCGCCTCGGTAGCCCCGGCCGCTTTCTTT	TRBV7-9	TRBJ1-1	.
CASSLRQYSYEQYF	TGTGCCAGCAGCTTACGACAGTACTCCTACGAGCAGTACTTC	TRBV5-4	TRBJ2-7	.
CASSLEPTQVSEAFF	TGTGCCAGCAGCTTAGAGCCGACGCAGGTATCTGAAGCTTTCTTT	TRBV7-9	TRBJ1-1	.
CAWSVIGGNTIYF	TGTGCCTGGAGTGTTATAGGGGGGAACACCATATATTTT	TRBV30	TRBJ1-3	.